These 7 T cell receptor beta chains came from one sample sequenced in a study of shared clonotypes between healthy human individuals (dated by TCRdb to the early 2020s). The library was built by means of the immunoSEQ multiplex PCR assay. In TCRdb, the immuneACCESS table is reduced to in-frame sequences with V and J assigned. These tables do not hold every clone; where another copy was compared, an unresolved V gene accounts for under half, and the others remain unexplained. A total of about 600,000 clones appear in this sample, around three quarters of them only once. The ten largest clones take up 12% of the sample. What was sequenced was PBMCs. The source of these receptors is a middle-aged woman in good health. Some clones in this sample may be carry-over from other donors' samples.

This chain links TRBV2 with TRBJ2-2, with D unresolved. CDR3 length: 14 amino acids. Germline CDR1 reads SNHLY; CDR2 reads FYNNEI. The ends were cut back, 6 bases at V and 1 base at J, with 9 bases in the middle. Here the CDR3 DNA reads TGTGCCAGCAGGGTACAGATGAACACCGGGGAGCTGTTTTTT. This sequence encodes CASRVQMNTGELFF.

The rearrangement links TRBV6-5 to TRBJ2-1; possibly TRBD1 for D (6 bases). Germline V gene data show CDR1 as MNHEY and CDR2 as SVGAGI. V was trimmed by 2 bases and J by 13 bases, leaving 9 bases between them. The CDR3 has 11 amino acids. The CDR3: CASSYGTNQFF. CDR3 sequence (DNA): TGTGCCAGCAGTTACGGGACAAATCAGTTCTTC.

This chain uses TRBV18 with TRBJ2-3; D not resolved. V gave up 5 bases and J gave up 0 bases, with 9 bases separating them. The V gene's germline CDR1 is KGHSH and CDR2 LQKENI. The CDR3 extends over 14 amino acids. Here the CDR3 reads CASSDLTSTDTQYF. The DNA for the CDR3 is TGTGCCAGCTCAGACTTGACTAGCACAGATACGCAGTATTTT.

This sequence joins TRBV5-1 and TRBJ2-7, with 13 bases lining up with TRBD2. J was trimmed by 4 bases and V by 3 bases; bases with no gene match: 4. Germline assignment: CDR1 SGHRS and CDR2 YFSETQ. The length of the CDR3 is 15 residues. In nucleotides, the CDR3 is TGCGCCAGCAGCTCCGCACTAGCGGGAGGGTACGAGCAGTACTTC. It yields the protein CASSSALAGGYEQYF.

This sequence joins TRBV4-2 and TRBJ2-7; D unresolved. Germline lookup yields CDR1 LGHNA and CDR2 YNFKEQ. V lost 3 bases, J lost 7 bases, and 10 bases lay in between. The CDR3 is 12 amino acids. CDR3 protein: CASSQTLGEQYF. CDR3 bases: TGTGCCAGCAGCCAGACCCTGGGGGAGCAGTACTTC.

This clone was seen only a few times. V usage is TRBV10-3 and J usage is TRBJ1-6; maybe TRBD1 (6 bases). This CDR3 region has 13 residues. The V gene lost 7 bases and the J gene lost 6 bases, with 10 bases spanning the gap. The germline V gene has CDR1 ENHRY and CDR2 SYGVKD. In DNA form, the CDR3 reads TGTGCCATCACAGGGGAAGGTAATTCACCCCTCCACTTT. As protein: CAITGEGNSPLHF.

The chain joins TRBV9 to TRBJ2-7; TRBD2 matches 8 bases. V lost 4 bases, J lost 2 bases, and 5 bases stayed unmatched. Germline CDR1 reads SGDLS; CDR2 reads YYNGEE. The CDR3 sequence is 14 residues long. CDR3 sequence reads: CASSSREVTYEQYF. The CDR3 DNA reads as TGTGCCAGCAGCTCGCGGGAGGTCACCTACGAGCAGTACTTC.